The 20 T cell receptor beta chains below were found in one sample sequenced in a study of T cells in Graves' hyperthyroidism and ophthalmopathy (dated by TCRdb to between 2018 and 2020). The library was generated by multiplex PCR. The listed sequencing device is Illumina HiSeq 2000. TCR beta CDR3 regions were amplified from RNA transcripts. The TCR CDR3 was subjected to a first round of RT-PCR using the HTBI primer set and the Qiagen OneStep RT-PCR kit. The public reads were quality trimmed at Q25 with fastp and then assembled into clones with MiXCR by TCRdb, keeping productive beta chains. A single entry per CDR3 protein holds the most common genes and DNA from its merged rows. The sample table holds 550,000 to 800,000 distinct CDR3 sequences, of which about 15% were seen once. Around 7.7% of the sample rests with the top ten. The sequenced material came from blood. These TCRs come from a man aged 18 to 30 with Graves' hyperthyroidism.

This clonotype has at least ten counts. The chain employs TRBV29-1 and TRBJ1-1, with a weak D call TRBD1 (6 bases). This CDR3 is built from 13 residues. Germline-derived CDR1 and CDR2 are SQVTM and ANQGSEA. V was shortened by 2 bases and J by 1 base, with 8 bases between the two germline ends. CDR3 protein: CSVEMGQNTEAFF. CDR3 in DNA: TGCAGCGTTGAAATGGGACAGAACACTGAAGCTTTCTTT.

The gene calls are TRBV27 and TRBJ2-7, with 10 bases that match TRBD2. V was pared by 4 bases and J by 4 bases, with 4 bases of the junction left unmatched. The CDR3 has 14 residues. The germline CDR1 and CDR2 sequences are MNHEY and SMNVEV (reference sequence). CDR3 region: CASSSSGSLYEQYF. In DNA, the CDR3 is TGTGCCAGCAGTTCTAGCGGGAGTCTTTACGAGCAGTACTTC.

This clonotype was seen ten or more times. The rearrangement links TRBV28 to TRBJ1-2; 7 nucleotides agree with TRBD1. The CDR3 runs to 14 residues. Germline assignment: CDR1 MDHEN and CDR2 SYDVKM. The V and J ends lost 4 bases and 2 bases, in that order; junction bases with no gene match: 4. CDR3 protein: CASSYRGFNYGYTF. The CDR3 coding sequence is TGTGCCAGCAGTTACAGGGGATTCAACTATGGCTACACCTTC.

The chain combines TRBV6-1 with TRBJ2-1; no reliable D call. Germline assignment: CDR1 MNHNS and CDR2 SASEGT. This CDR3 comprises 13 residues. Trimming cost V 1 base and J 12 bases, with 13 bases left between them. The CDR3 DNA sequence: TGTGCCAGCAGTGAAGGTTTGGTCCGGGTGCAGTTCTTC. Its translation is CASSEGLVRVQFF.

This clonotype was observed at least ten times. J is TRBJ2-7 and V is TRBV11-2; TRBD1 matches at 7 bases. The germline gives CDR1 SGHAT, CDR2 FQNNGV. The CDR3 is 12 amino acids. The junction had 5 bases not matched to a gene; V was cut back by 6 bases and J by 6 bases. The CDR3 DNA sequence: TGTGCCAGCAGTCGCGACAGGGCCGAGCAGTACTTC. This encodes CASSRDRAEQYF.

The rearrangement uses TRBV5-1 and TRBJ1-1; 7 bases map to TRBD1. The CDR3 runs 17 residues. CDR1 SGHRS and CDR2 YFSETQ come from the germline V gene. Unmatched junction bases numbered 15, after V lost 4 bases and J lost 3 bases. The CDR3 bases are TGCGCCAGCAGCCCCTCCCCAGGGGGGATCTTAGACACTGAAGCTTTCTTT. This gives the protein CASSPSPGGILDTEAFF.

The genes are TRBV19 and TRBJ1-1, with D perhaps TRBD1 (5 bases). This CDR3 has 15 amino acids. CDR1 and CDR2 from the germline V gene are LNHDA and SQIVND (reference sequence). Trimming left V 5 bases short and J 8 bases short, with 21 bases between. CDR3 nucleotide sequence: TGTGCCAGTAGTCCTCTCCGGGACCTCCAGGGAGAAGCTTTCTTT. Its translation: CASSPLRDLQGEAFF.

This chain links TRBV9 with TRBJ1-1; D gene unclear. CDR1 is SGDLS and CDR2 is YYNGEE in the germline V gene. V was shortened by 4 bases and J by 5 bases, with 15 bases between the two germline ends. The CDR3 spans 14 residues. The CDR3 sequence is CASSTGPRETEAFF. The CDR3 bases are TGTGCCAGCAGCACCGGACCCCGAGAGACTGAAGCTTTCTTT.

About this clonotype itself: A much larger clone differs by one base, so this may be a read error. The chain combines TRBV7-3 with TRBJ2-1; tentative D call: TRBD2 (6 bases). Germline V CDR1 and CDR2: SGHTA, FQGTGA. The CDR3 covers 14 residues. CDR3 nucleotides: TGTGCCAGCCGCTTATCCCGGGAGAACAATGAGCAGTTCTTC. This sequence encodes CASRLSRENNEQFF. The full variable domain, completed using reference TRBV7-3 and TRBJ2-1, is GAGVSQTPSNKVTEKGKYVELRCDPISGHTALYWYRQSLGQGPEFLIYFQGTGAADDSGLPNDRFFAVRPEGSVSTLKIQRTERGDSAVYLCASRLSRENNEQFFGPGTRLTVL.

This clonotype was detected ten times or more. This chain connects TRBV11-2 to TRBJ2-5, with 9 bases aligning to TRBD2. Germline-derived CDR1 and CDR2 are SGHAT and FQNNGV. The trim removed 4 bases at V and 3 bases at J, leaving 12 bases unmatched. The CDR3 length is 17 residues. The CDR3 DNA sequence: TGTGCCAGCAGCTCCCTGGGTAGCGGGAGTTTAGAAGAGACCCAGTACTTC. This sequence encodes CASSSLGSGSLEETQYF. Full variable domain (remainder filled in from reference TRBV11-2 and TRBJ2-5): EAGVAQSPRYKIIEKRQSVAFWCNPISGHATLYWYQQILGQGPKLLIQFQNNGVVDDSQLPKDRFSAERLKGVDSTLKIQPAKLEDSAVYLCASSSLGSGSLEETQYFGPGTRLLVL.

Many counts were recorded for this clonotype. J is TRBJ2-7 and V is TRBV12-3 or TRBV12-4; maybe TRBD1 (5 bases). Between the trimmed V and J ends, which lost 9 bases and 5 bases, there was a span of 23 bases. CDR3 size: 15 residues. The CDR3 nucleotides are TGTGCCAGTCGCCGGACAACATCTTCATATAACGAGCAGTACTTC. It encodes CASRRTTSSYNEQYF.

Details on this clonotype: A clone one base away is much larger, so this may be a read error. The gene calls are TRBV7-9 and TRBJ2-5; D is ambiguous. This CDR3 has 13 residues. Germline CDR1 and CDR2: SEHNR and FQNEAQ (reference sequence). V gave up 1 base and J gave up 1 base, with 4 bases separating them. The CDR3 coding sequence is TGTGCCAGCAGCTTAGATATCCAAGAGACCCAGTACTTC. Its protein is CASSLDIQETQYF.

Written as DNA, the CDR3 is TGTGCCAGCAGCTTCGATGACGACTATGGCTACACCTTC. Translating gives CASSFDDDYGYTF. The J gene is TRBJ1-2, the V gene TRBV5-6; D call uncertain. The germline V and J ends were trimmed by 2 bases and 3 bases, with 8 bases remaining between them. In germline, CDR1 is SGHDT, CDR2 YYEEEE. The length of the CDR3 is 13 residues. Full variable domain (remainder filled in from reference TRBV5-6 and TRBJ1-2): DAGVTQSPTHLIKTRGQQVTLRCSPKSGHDTVSWYQQALGQGPQFIFQYYEEEERQRGNFPDRFSGHQFPNYSSELNVNALLLGDSALYLCASSFDDDYGYTFGSGTRLTVV.

This clonotype was detected many times. The J gene is TRBJ2-7, the V gene TRBV28; TRBD2 matches at 9 bases. The length of the CDR3 is 14 residues. Germline-derived CDR1 and CDR2 are MDHEN and SYDVKM. Germline trimming cut 2 bases from V and 5 bases from J; bases unmatched to any gene: 4. For the CDR3, the DNA is TGTGCCAGCAGTTTACTAGCGGGAAACGACGAGCAGTACTTC. Its translation: CASSLLAGNDEQYF.

CDR3 nucleotide sequence: TGTGCCAGCTCGCCGATCTCGACTGAGGACACTGAAGCTTTCTTT. This encodes CASSPISTEDTEAFF. The genes are TRBV18 and TRBJ1-1; D is unresolved. Per germline, CDR1 KGHSH and CDR2 LQKENI. V lost 6 bases to trimming and J lost 3 bases, with 17 bases between them. The CDR3 contains 15 residues.

This clonotype was found many times. The V and J genes are TRBV28 and TRBJ2-7; D not resolved. Per germline, CDR1 MDHEN and CDR2 SYDVKM. V was pared by 4 bases and J by 12 bases, with 16 bases between. The CDR3 is made up of 12 amino acids. The CDR3 DNA sequence: TGTGCCAGCAGTTATCCTAGTGCCGACCTGTACTTC. Its translation is CASSYPSADLYF.

The J gene is TRBJ1-1, the V gene TRBV7-9; no definite D call. The germline V gene has CDR1 SEHNR and CDR2 FQNEAQ (reference sequence). V lost 4 bases to trimming and J lost 2 bases, with 11 bases between them. The CDR3 contains 14 residues. The CDR3 loop reads CASSSPRVNTEAFF. The CDR3 DNA sequence: TGTGCCAGCAGCTCCCCCCGGGTCAACACTGAAGCTTTCTTT.

For this clonotype: Relative to the germline gene, one junction end is altered; a read error may explain this. The chain employs TRBV14 and TRBJ2-5; 10 bases map to TRBD2. From germline, CDR1 is SGHDN and CDR2 FVKESK. CDR3 length: 16 amino acids. CDR3 region: CASSPRTSGPKRAQHF. The CDR3 DNA sequence: TGTGCCAGCAGCCCCCGGACTAGCGGCCCCAAGAGGGCCCAGCACTTC. Full variable domain (outside the CDR3, taken from reference TRBV14 and TRBJ2-5): EAGVTQFPSHSVIEKGQTVTLRCDPISGHDNLYWYRRVMGKEIKFLLHFVKESKQDESGMPNNRFLAERTGGTYSTLKVQPAELEDSGVYFCASSPRTSGPKRAQHFGPGTRLLVL.

This clonotype was detected only a few times. The chain combines TRBV20-1 with TRBJ2-3, with TRBD2 matching over 12 bases. The CDR3 has 15 amino acids. CDR1 and CDR2 (germline): DFQATT, SNEGSKA (reference sequence). The J segment lost 2 bases and the V segment lost 4 bases, leaving 4 bases of the junction unmatched. CDR3 loop: CSANGLAGYTDTQYF. CDR3 nucleotides: TGCAGTGCTAATGGACTAGCGGGATACACAGATACGCAGTATTTT.

At least ten counts were recorded for this clonotype. The chain recombines TRBV28 with TRBJ2-1, with 11 bases matching TRBD2. V shed 1 base, J shed 7 bases, and the junction held 27 bases outside the gene matches. The CDR3 loop spans 23 amino acids. Germline CDR1 is MDHEN and CDR2 is SYDVKM. The DNA for the CDR3 is TGTGCCAGCAGTTTATTTTGGGGACGGGGCGATATAGCGGGAGGGTTCACCGAAAATGAGCAGTTCTTC. Its translation is CASSLFWGRGDIAGGFTENEQFF.